This T cell receptor (beta chain) appears in the sequencing data of a study of STAT5B mutations in CD4+ large granular lymphocyte leukemia. Study details: Healthy donors showed HLA-associated enrichment of the CDR3 'QG' motif. Regarding the study as a whole: No patients shared main leukemic clonotypes, though around 27% appeared at low frequency elsewhere.

CDR3 length equals 20 residues. The V gene's germline CDR1 is MNHEY and CDR2 SMNVEV (reference sequence). The V end lost 3 bases, the J end lost 0 bases, and 21 bases lay between the germline ends. Buffy coats from healthy blood donors served as controls. Details on this clone: Its specificity is unknown.

Sequencing was at survey level. The assay was immunoSEQ multiplex PCR, and TCRdb's table has in-frame clones only and misses some. The sample consists of about 29,000 clones, just under 80% of them appearing once. This receptor was taken from a human donor in good health. V usage is TRBV27 and J usage is TRBJ1-6; D remains ambiguous. The sample consisted of CD4+ T cells from blood buffy coats. Here the CDR3 reads CASSLWAISTKSSYNSPLHF. The CDR3 DNA reads TGTGCCAGCAGTTTGTGGGCCATCTCGACTAAGAGCTCCTATAATTCACCCCTCCACTTT.